Here is one T cell receptor beta chain with its context. Its cognate antigen is unknown. The data were taken from a study of T cell responses to AZD1222 COVID-19 vaccine. Points from the study as a whole: Clonal diversity was possibly underestimated, and white British individuals and females predominated among donors. Baseline testing showed seropositivity in only a handful of AZD1222 recipients.

The method was immunoSEQ multiplex PCR; TCRdb's version includes in-frame clones alone and lacks a portion of them. The table shows about 68,000 clones, with about nine tenths occurring only once. The germline V gene has CDR1 LNHDA and CDR2 SQIVND (reference sequence). Trimming left V 5 bases short and J 8 bases short, with 15 bases between. This CDR3 has 13 amino acids. The sequence came from an adult in good health. The source material was peripheral blood, sampled on day 0 of AZD1222 vaccination. The chain couples TRBV19 to TRBJ1-1, with a tentative D call TRBD1 (6 bases). CDR3 nucleotides: TGTGCCAGTAGTTCGGGGGGCGCGAAGGAAGCTTTCTTT. Translated: CASSSGGAKEAFF.